These 18 T cell receptor beta chains share one sample of origin, sequenced in a study of beta chain features in type 1 diabetes. Expressed TCRB transcripts were sequenced after all isolated RNA was converted to cDNA. Produced via immunoSEQ multiplex PCR; TCRdb's table is partial and in-frame only. This table has under 450,000 clones, roughly 16% appearing once. Material: naive CD4+ T cells from blood. These receptor sequences come from a woman under 30 in good health.

This clone was detected only a few times. The rearrangement joins TRBV29-1 to TRBJ2-3; the match to TRBD2 covers 9 bases. V was pared by 4 bases and J by 0 bases, with 5 bases of the junction left unmatched. The length of the CDR3 is 15 residues. The germline CDR1 and CDR2 sequences are SQVTM and ANQGSEA. CDR3 region: CSVGIAGASTDTQYF. As DNA, the CDR3 is TGCAGCGTTGGGATAGCGGGAGCAAGCACAGATACGCAGTATTTT.

This clone has a handful of counts. This chain uses TRBV7-2 with TRBJ1-1, with a possible D match to TRBD1 (5 bases). This CDR3 spans 13 amino acids. Germline CDR1 SGHTA, CDR2 FQGNSA. V was shortened by 3 bases and J by 3 bases, with 8 bases between the two germline ends. CDR3 protein: CASSLTDYTEAFF. The CDR3 DNA reads TGTGCCAGCAGCTTGACAGACTACACTGAAGCTTTCTTT.

This clone was seen a handful of times. In the same sample, other DNA sequences code for this CDR3. V gene TRBV5-1 combines with J gene TRBJ1-1; possibly TRBD1 for D (5 bases). Trimming left V 4 bases short and J 8 bases short, with 12 bases between. Germline V gene data show CDR1 as SGHRS and CDR2 as YFSETQ. The CDR3 has 12 residues. Here the CDR3 reads CASSPGGSEAFF. The DNA of the CDR3 is TGCGCCAGCAGCCCCGGGGGGTCCGAAGCTTTCTTT.

J is TRBJ2-7 and V is TRBV28, with a possible D match to TRBD2 (5 bases). V lost 5 bases to trimming and J lost 0 bases, with 14 bases between them. This CDR3 has 15 residues. Germline CDR1 is MDHEN and CDR2 is SYDVKM. CDR3 in DNA: TGTGCCAGCAGTCCGGTAGCGAGAAGCTCCTACGAGCAGTACTTC. The encoded protein is CASSPVARSSYEQYF.

This clone turned up a few times. This chain joins TRBV14 and TRBJ2-1; 7 nucleotides agree with TRBD2. This CDR3 region has 15 residues. V gave up 3 bases and J gave up 0 bases; unmatched junction bases: 2. Germline loops: CDR1 SGHDN, CDR2 FVKESK. The CDR3 bases are TGTGCCAGCAGCCAGTGGGGGGGCTCCTACAATGAGCAGTTCTTC. Translating gives CASSQWGGSYNEQFF.

This clone showed up just a few times. The rearrangement joins TRBV19 to TRBJ2-2, with TRBD1 matching 9 bases. CDR3 length: 15 amino acids. Trimming took 5 bases from V and 1 from J; bases not matched to a gene: 2. Germline V gene data show CDR1 as LNHDA and CDR2 as SQIVND (reference sequence). The CDR3 protein is CASSVGQGNTGELFF. In DNA form, the CDR3 reads TGTGCCAGTAGTGTGGGACAGGGGAACACCGGGGAGCTGTTTTTT.

For the CDR3, the DNA is TGTGCCAGCAGCTTCGGGGAGACCCAGTACTTC. It specifies CASSFGETQYF. The chain has TRBV7-8 and TRBJ2-5; D not resolved. The CDR3 length is 11 residues. Germline V gives CDR1 SGHVS, CDR2 FQNEAQ. Trimming took off 3 bases at V and 5 bases at J, with 4 bases between the two ends.

The chain recombines TRBV18 with TRBJ2-7, with a weak D call TRBD2 (6 bases). Germline CDR1 KGHSH, CDR2 LQKENI. This CDR3 has 14 residues. Trimming shortened V by 8 bases and J by 0 bases, and 14 bases separated the two germline ends. CDR3 DNA: TGTGCCAGCGTCATAGGAGGGAGCTCCTACGAGCAGTACTTC. Amino acid sequence: CASVIGGSSYEQYF.

The sample holds a few counts of this clone. The chain joins TRBV30 to TRBJ1-3, with D tentatively TRBD1 (5 bases). CDR3 length equals 15 residues. Germline CDR1 GTSNPN, CDR2 SVGIG (reference sequence). Trimming stripped 3 bases from V and 1 base from J, with 13 bases between. The CDR3: CAWRTNGGSGNTIYF. The CDR3 region has the DNA TGTGCCTGGAGGACCAATGGGGGGTCTGGAAACACCATATATTTT.

This chain connects TRBV5-6 to TRBJ2-3; TRBD2 matches 10 bases. V shed 6 bases, J shed 2 bases, and the junction held 3 bases outside the gene matches. The length of the CDR3 is 14 residues. Germline CDR1 SGHDT, CDR2 YYEEEE. CDR3 nucleotide sequence: TGTGCCAGCACTGGACTAGCGGCCACAGATACGCAGTATTTT. Protein product: CASTGLAATDTQYF.

The gene calls are TRBV29-1 and TRBJ2-7, with 7 bases lining up with TRBD1. In germline, CDR1 is SQVTM, CDR2 ANQGSEA. The length of the CDR3 is 12 residues. J gave up 0 bases and V 7 bases, and 3 bases lay outside the gene matches. The chain's CDR3 is CSGQGNSYEQYF. CDR3 in DNA: TGCAGCGGACAGGGAAACTCCTACGAGCAGTACTTC.

In its sample, this clone was seen a few times. The V and J genes are TRBV5-4 and TRBJ2-1; D not resolved. Germline assignment: CDR1 SGHNT and CDR2 YYREEE (reference sequence). The CDR3 totals 11 residues. V gave up 3 bases and J gave up 5 bases, with 3 bases separating them. The CDR3 sequence: CASSYNNEQFF. CDR3 bases: TGTGCCAGCAGCTATAACAATGAGCAGTTCTTC.

This chain joins TRBV5-4 and TRBJ1-1; no firm D call. The ends were cut back, 1 base at V and 0 bases at J, with 4 bases in the middle. This CDR3 spans 13 amino acids. Germline lookup yields CDR1 SGHNT and CDR2 YYREEE (reference sequence). The CDR3 DNA reads as TGTGCCAGCAGCTTGCTTATGAACACTGAAGCTTTCTTT. Residues: CASSLLMNTEAFF.

A few counts support this clone. The genes are TRBV10-3 and TRBJ2-3; D unresolved. Per the germline V gene, CDR1 is ENHRY and CDR2 is SYGVKD. The ends were cut back, 6 bases at V and 6 bases at J, with 10 bases in the middle. This CDR3 has 12 residues. The CDR3 sequence: CAISSRLDTQYF. The CDR3 nucleotides are TGTGCCATCAGCTCCCGACTGGATACGCAGTATTTT.

This clone has more than one count but fewer than ten. In the same sample, other DNA sequences code for this CDR3. The chain couples TRBV18 to TRBJ1-1; TRBD1 aligns across 7 bases. V was pared by 6 bases and J by 0 bases, with 4 bases of the junction left unmatched. This CDR3 contains 14 residues. Germline assignment: CDR1 KGHSH and CDR2 LQKENI. The DNA of the CDR3 is TGTGCCAGCTCCCGGGACAGCATGAACACTGAAGCTTTCTTT. Protein sequence: CASSRDSMNTEAFF.

The J gene is TRBJ2-7, the V gene TRBV4-1; D perhaps matches TRBD2 (6 bases). The CDR3 is made up of 13 amino acids. Germline-derived CDR1 and CDR2 are MGHRA and YSYEKL. V lost 5 bases and J lost 3, with 11 bases in between. The CDR3 DNA sequence: TGCGCCAGCAGCGGGCCGGGGGTCTACGAGCAGTACTTC. Protein product: CASSGPGVYEQYF.

V usage is TRBV6-1 and J usage is TRBJ2-7, with 8 bases matching TRBD1. The CDR3 extends over 14 amino acids. Germline lookup yields CDR1 MNHNS and CDR2 SASEGT. V lost 7 bases and J lost 0; bases outside the gene matches: 5. CDR3 in amino acids: CASKSGTGSYEQYF. The CDR3 nucleotides read TGTGCCAGCAAATCAGGGACAGGCTCCTACGAGCAGTACTTC.

On this clone itself: Other DNA sequences in this sample translate to the same CDR3. V gene TRBV29-1 combines with J gene TRBJ2-7; 12 bases line up with TRBD2. This CDR3 has 12 residues. Looked up from germline, CDR1 is SQVTM and CDR2 is ANQGSEA. The CDR3 loop reads CSATSGSYEQYF. The CDR3, as DNA: TGCAGTGCGACTAGCGGGAGCTACGAGCAGTACTTC.